This entry concerns a single T cell receptor beta chain. Original methodology: Researchers report that nucleated cell counts were estimated from reference gene primer amplification. Method: immunoSEQ multiplex PCR; TCRdb's copy keeps in-frame clones and lacks some. That table supplies the V and J calls and clone size; D and trimming were determined from the DNA. The table shows tens of thousands of clones, with more than 75% occurring only once. The sample originates from a study of blood T cell repertoires in COVID-19. Study as a whole: Samples representing acute and convalescent COVID-19 were sourced from the United States, Italy and Spain. Nucleic acid was either cDNA or gDNA, and it came from T cells, B-cell-depleted T cells, or PBMCs.

CDR1 is KGHSH and CDR2 is LQKENI in the germline V gene. CDR3 length: 14 amino acids. Trimming removed 3 bases from V and 5 bases from J, with 11 bases in between. The clonotype was recovered from a human donor with acute or convalescent COVID-19. The donor label of this sample is uncertain. The source material was peripheral blood. The rearrangement joins TRBV18 to TRBJ1-5; D is possibly TRBD1 (6 bases). The CDR3 sequence is CASSPQGQDQPQHF. In DNA form, the CDR3 reads TGTGCCAGCTCACCTCAGGGGCAGGATCAGCCCCAGCATTTT.